This T cell receptor beta chain emerged from a study of CD8 T cells in ankylosing spondylitis. In its sample, this clonotype was seen a few times. Its antigen is still unknown. Study results and caveats: Ankylosing spondylitis blood seemed to carry a telltale TCR beta motif made of several highly homologous variants.

Quantitative molecular-barcoded 5'-RACE generated the TCR beta libraries. Each CDR3 protein is one row after TCRdb ran MiXCR on the 5' RACE reads. The sample gives under 950,000 distinct CDR3 sequences, 15% to 20% of which show up once; roughly a fifth is in the top ten. From germline, CDR1 is SGHKS and CDR2 YYEKEE (reference sequence). With 0 bases removed from V and 8 bases from J, the gap between germline ends came to 6 bases. The CDR3 sequence is 12 residues long. The material sequenced was blood, either unsorted or a sorted T cell fraction (not recorded which). J is TRBJ2-4 and V is TRBV5-5; no reliable D call. The sequence derives from a male donor with ankylosing spondylitis. The CDR3 loop is CASSLDFDIQYF. The CDR3 DNA reads as TGTGCCAGCAGCTTGGACTTTGACATTCAGTACTTC.